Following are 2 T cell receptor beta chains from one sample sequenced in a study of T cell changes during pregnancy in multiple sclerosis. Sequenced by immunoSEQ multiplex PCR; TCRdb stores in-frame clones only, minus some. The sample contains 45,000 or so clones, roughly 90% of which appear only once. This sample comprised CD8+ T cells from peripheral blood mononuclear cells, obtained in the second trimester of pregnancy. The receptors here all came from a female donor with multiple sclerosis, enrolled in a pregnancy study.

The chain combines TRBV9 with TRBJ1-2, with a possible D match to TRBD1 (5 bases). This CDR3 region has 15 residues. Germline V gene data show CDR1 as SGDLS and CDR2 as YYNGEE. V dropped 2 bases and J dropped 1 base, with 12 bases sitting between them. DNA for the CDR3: TGTGCCAGCAGCGTTTATGGAGGGGTTAACTATGGCTACACCTTC. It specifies CASSVYGGVNYGYTF.

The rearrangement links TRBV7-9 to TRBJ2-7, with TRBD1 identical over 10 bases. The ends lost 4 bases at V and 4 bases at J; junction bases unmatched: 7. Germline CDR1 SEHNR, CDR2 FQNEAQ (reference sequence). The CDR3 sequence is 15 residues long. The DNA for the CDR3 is TGTGCCAGCAGCTCCGGACAGGGGGTTTCGTACGAGCAGTACTTC. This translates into CASSSGQGVSYEQYF.